The 32 T cell receptor beta chains given below trace back to one sample, sequenced in a study of blood T cells in healthy people across ages. A second 7 to 11 cycle PCR used barcoded and J-beta primers. TCRdb ran MiXCR on the 5' RACE reads and lists one entry per CDR3 protein. The sample lists fewer than 2,000,000 distinct CDR3 sequences; around 35% were seen once. The sequenced sample was blood. These receptors all come from a woman in her thirties in good health.

This rearrangement joins TRBV7-3 to TRBJ2-5; 9 bases match TRBD2. Germline V CDR1 and CDR2: SGHTA, FQGTGA. The V and J ends lost 4 bases and 2 bases, in that order; junction bases with no gene match: 11. The CDR3 runs 17 residues. The CDR3 loop reads CASSSTPSGEGQETQYF. In nucleotides, the CDR3 is TGTGCCAGCAGCTCAACCCCTAGCGGGGAGGGTCAAGAGACCCAGTACTTC.

V and J are TRBV6-5 and TRBJ2-1, with 12 bases identical to TRBD2. Per germline, CDR1 MNHEY and CDR2 SVGAGI. V was clipped by 2 bases and J by 5 bases; unmatched bases: 10. The CDR3 loop spans 18 amino acids. DNA for the CDR3: TGTGCCAGCAGTTACCTAGCGGGAGGGGCCTTACTCCACAATGAGCAGTTCTTC. It is translated as CASSYLAGGALLHNEQFF.

The chain carries TRBV9 and TRBJ2-5; 9 bases fit TRBD1. After removal of 4 bases from V and 3 bases from J, the junction contained 7 bases not matched to a gene. This CDR3 is built from 15 residues. CDR1 SGDLS and CDR2 YYNGEE come from the germline V gene. DNA of the CDR3: TGTGCCAGCAGCACTCCTCGGGACAGGGAAGAGACCCAGTACTTC. As protein: CASSTPRDREETQYF.

This sequence joins TRBV5-1 and TRBJ1-1; no clear D gene. The germline gives CDR1 SGHRS, CDR2 YFSETQ. Trimming cost V 7 bases and J 2 bases, with 18 bases left between them. The CDR3 is made up of 15 amino acids. Here the CDR3 DNA reads TGCGCCAGCGGAGACGGTCACTATGATAACACTGAAGCTTTCTTT. Translated: CASGDGHYDNTEAFF.

The CDR3 DNA reads as TGTGCCAGCAGCCCCCGGACTACACGCGAGCAGTACTTC. Translating gives CASSPRTTREQYF. The gene calls are TRBV13 and TRBJ2-7; possible D gene TRBD2, 6 bases. Per the germline V gene, CDR1 is PRHDT and CDR2 is FYEKMQ (reference sequence). The CDR3 is 13 amino acids. V was trimmed by 5 bases and J by 6 bases, leaving 14 bases between them.

The V call is TRBV9, the J call TRBJ2-3, with TRBD1 matching 8 bases. The germline gives CDR1 SGDLS, CDR2 YYNGEE. This CDR3 comprises 16 residues. The V and J ends lost 3 bases and 0 bases, in that order; junction bases with no gene match: 6. CDR3 region: CASSGPDRASTDTQYF. The CDR3 nucleotides are TGTGCCAGCAGCGGACCGGACAGGGCAAGCACAGATACGCAGTATTTT.

The chain is built from TRBV5-1 and TRBJ2-7; D possibly corresponds to TRBD1 (6 bases). This CDR3 is 14 amino acids long. CDR1 and CDR2 (germline): SGHRS, YFSETQ. V was trimmed by 0 bases and J by 5 bases, leaving 12 bases between them. The CDR3 nucleotides are TGCGCCAGCAGCTTGGGTGGACAGAGAAACGAGCAGTACTTC. Its translation is CASSLGGQRNEQYF.

This clonotype was picked up a small number of times. The chain links TRBV12-3 or TRBV12-4 to TRBJ1-1; D unresolved. Trimming removed 6 bases from V and 7 bases from J, with 12 bases in between. The CDR3 runs 12 residues. CDR3 residues: CASSRTRDEAFF. The CDR3 DNA reads TGTGCCAGCAGCCGGACCCGAGATGAAGCTTTCTTT.

This clonotype appeared a single time. The gene calls are TRBV20-1 and TRBJ1-1; D not certain. CDR1 is DFQATT, CDR2 SNEGSKA, per germline (reference sequence). The CDR3 totals 14 residues. Trimming pared 2 bases from V and 0 bases from J, leaving 10 bases between. The CDR3 region has the DNA TGCAGTGCTAGATCGGAGGAGTTGAACACTGAAGCTTTCTTT. Its translation: CSARSEELNTEAFF.

The chain uses TRBV10-3 and TRBJ2-3; TRBD2 matches 13 bases. CDR1 is ENHRY, CDR2 SYGVKD, per germline. The CDR3 length is 15 residues. V dropped 4 bases and J dropped 5; count of bases not matched to a gene: 3. The CDR3 here is CAISGTSGRQDTQYF. In nucleotides, the CDR3 is TGTGCCATCAGTGGGACTAGCGGGAGACAAGATACGCAGTATTTT.

This clonotype was detected only a few times. The CDR3 is CAIKGNGGNEQFF. In nucleotides, the CDR3 is TGTGCCATCAAGGGTAATGGAGGCAATGAGCAGTTCTTC. The chain uses TRBV10-3 and TRBJ2-1; D possibly corresponds to TRBD2 (5 bases). V gave up 7 bases and J gave up 6 bases, with 13 bases separating them. There are 13 residues in the CDR3. Germline CDR1 and CDR2: ENHRY and SYGVKD.

This chain uses TRBV3-1 with TRBJ2-3, with D possibly matching TRBD1 (7 bases). CDR3 size: 15 residues. Trimming shortened V by 8 bases and J by 0 bases, and 15 bases separated the two germline ends. The germline CDR1 and CDR2 sequences are LGHDT and YNNKEL (reference sequence). The CDR3 DNA sequence: TGTGCCAGCGGCCGCGGGACAGTTAGCACAGATACGCAGTATTTT. Translating it yields CASGRGTVSTDTQYF.

Notes on this clonotype: A junction boundary mismatches the germline segment, possibly from a read error. CDR3 residues: CASSPGYRATNTGERFF. CDR3 nucleotide sequence: TGTGCCAGCAGCCCCGGGTACAGGGCGACAAACACCGGGGAGCGGTTTTTT. The J gene is TRBJ2-2, the V gene TRBV12-3 or TRBV12-4, with D maybe TRBD1 (6 bases). The CDR3 is 17 residues long.

V usage is TRBV20-1 and J usage is TRBJ2-2; 10 positions agree with TRBD1. Germline-derived CDR1 and CDR2 are DFQATT and SNEGSKA (reference sequence). The CDR3 totals 16 residues. J lost 0 bases, V lost 2 bases, and 3 bases had no gene match. DNA for the CDR3: TGCAGTGCTAGATGGGACAGGGGCCCGAACACCGGGGAGCTGTTTTTT. It encodes CSARWDRGPNTGELFF.

Note on this clonotype: Being one base from a much bigger clone, this may be a read error. Here the CDR3 omits its conserved ending phenylalanine or tryptophan, so a read error is the likely source. CDR3: CSGASGGEDTQYV. The CDR3 region has the DNA TGCAGCGGCGCGAGTGGGGGGGAAGATACGCAGTATGTT. This chain links TRBV29-1 with TRBJ2-3; 7 bases match TRBD2. V shed 7 bases and J 5 bases; nucleotides not matched to a gene: 9. The CDR3 has 13 amino acids. Germline V gene data show CDR1 as SQVTM and CDR2 as ANQGSEA.

A remark on this clonotype: A read error may produce the germline difference seen at one junction end. CDR3: CSARPDLEGYNGQFF. The CDR3 DNA reads as TGCAGTGCTAGACCGGACTTAGAGGGGTACAATGGGCAGTTCTTC. The chain couples TRBV20-1 to TRBJ2-1; D possibly uses TRBD1 or TRBD2 (5 bases each). Germline V gene lookup returns CDR1 DFQATT and CDR2 SNEGSKA (reference sequence). This CDR3 is 15 amino acids long.

This clonotype was detected once. V and J are TRBV7-2 and TRBJ1-5, with a weak D call TRBD1 (6 bases). Per the germline V gene, CDR1 is SGHTA and CDR2 is FQGNSA. Trimming pared 5 bases from V and 6 bases from J, leaving 11 bases between. The CDR3 runs 13 residues. The CDR3 DNA reads as TGTGCCAGCAGCCGGGACATAGCTCAGCCCCAGCATTTT. Its translation is CASSRDIAQPQHF.

This rearrangement joins TRBV7-2 to TRBJ1-1; 10 positions match TRBD1. Germline V CDR1 and CDR2: SGHTA, FQGNSA. V dropped 5 bases and J dropped 5; count of bases not matched to a gene: 11. The CDR3 length is 16 residues. CDR3 nucleotides: TGTGCCAGCAGCGGATGGGACAGGGGAGGAAGAACTGAAGCTTTCTTT. It specifies CASSGWDRGGRTEAFF.

This clonotype turned up a few times. The rearrangement links TRBV4-1 to TRBJ2-1; 8 bases agree with TRBD1. In germline, CDR1 is MGHRA, CDR2 YSYEKL. V was pared by 2 bases and J by 4 bases, with 7 bases of the junction left unmatched. This CDR3 spans 16 amino acids. The CDR3 here is CASSQPDRATYNEQFF. CDR3 coding DNA: TGCGCCAGCAGCCAACCGGACAGGGCGACGTACAATGAGCAGTTCTTC.

This clonotype turned up a few times. The chain is built from TRBV27 and TRBJ2-3, with D possibly being TRBD1 (6 bases). V was shortened by 11 bases and J by 5 bases, with 26 bases between the two germline ends. Germline V lookup: CDR1 MNHEY, CDR2 SMNVEV (reference sequence). This CDR3 spans 16 amino acids. The CDR3 DNA sequence: TGTGCCCCCGAGGGGGAAAGAGGACTGGGTGGAGATACGCAGTATTTT. This sequence encodes CAPEGERGLGGDTQYF.

Of note for this clonotype: Lacking the conserved final phenylalanine or tryptophan, this CDR3 likely reflects a read error. The rearrangement joins TRBV5-1 to TRBJ2-3; 8 bases are shared with TRBD2. CDR3 length: 14 residues. The trim removed 2 bases at V and 3 bases at J, leaving 2 bases unmatched. Germline CDR1 reads SGHRS; CDR2 reads YFSETQ. CDR3 DNA: TGCGCCAGCAGCTTCTTAGCGGGGACAGATACGCAGTATTCT. It is translated as CASSFLAGTDTQYS.

J is TRBJ1-2 and V is TRBV3-1; D is perhaps TRBD1 (6 bases). This CDR3 comprises 17 residues. Germline values: CDR1 LGHDT, CDR2 YNNKEL (reference sequence). V gave up 1 base and J gave up 2 bases, with 17 bases separating them. Here the CDR3 reads CASSQAYVTGPNYGYTF. The CDR3, as DNA: TGTGCCAGCAGCCAAGCTTATGTTACAGGGCCGAACTATGGCTACACCTTC.

The chain carries TRBV28 and TRBJ2-7; 12 nucleotides agree with TRBD2. This CDR3 is 17 amino acids long. V shed 2 bases and J 1 base; nucleotides not matched to a gene: 6. The germline V gene encodes CDR1 MDHEN and CDR2 SYDVKM. CDR3 in amino acids: CASSLLRLAGESYEQYV. CDR3 nucleotide sequence: TGTGCCAGCAGTTTACTCCGACTAGCGGGAGAATCCTACGAGCAGTACGTC.

On this clonotype: A junction boundary mismatches the germline segment, possibly from a read error. This chain joins TRBV5-6 and TRBJ2-7, with a weak D call TRBD1 (6 bases). The germline V gene has CDR1 SGHDT and CDR2 YYEEEE. CDR3 length: 12 amino acids. The DNA of the CDR3 is TGTGCCAGCAACTTGGGGGCTTACGAGCAGTACTTC. Translated: CASNLGAYEQYF.

This chain links TRBV6-2 or TRBV6-3 with TRBJ2-7, with 7 bases aligning to TRBD1. Germline assignment: CDR1 MNHEY and CDR2 SVGEGT. The CDR3 length is 15 residues. V lost 0 bases to trimming and J lost 2 bases; unmatched junction nucleotides: 4. CDR3 nucleotide sequence: TGTGCCAGCAGTTACTCCGGGACAGATCCCTACGAGCAGTACTTC. Residues: CASSYSGTDPYEQYF.

Only a few counts were recorded for this clonotype. This rearrangement joins TRBV6-6 to TRBJ1-5, with D tentatively TRBD1 (6 bases). The length of the CDR3 is 15 residues. Germline CDR1 is MNHNY and CDR2 is SVGAGI (reference sequence). V was pared by 0 bases and J by 5 bases, with 11 bases between. The CDR3, as DNA: TGTGCCAGCAGTTACTCGCTGGGGGCCGATCAGCCCCAGCATTTT. Translated: CASSYSLGADQPQHF.

V is TRBV7-2 and J is TRBJ2-7; 9 bases line up with TRBD2. The V gene end was trimmed by 4 bases and the J gene end by 5 bases; junction bases not matched to a gene: 9. Germline V gene data show CDR1 as SGHTA and CDR2 as FQGNSA. CDR3 size: 15 residues. The CDR3 reads CASSSWLAGSNEQYF. The CDR3 DNA reads TGTGCCAGCAGCTCGTGGCTAGCGGGAAGCAACGAGCAGTACTTC.

This rearrangement joins TRBV4-2 to TRBJ2-7, with D hard to call. The V end was cut by 0 bases, the J end by 3 bases, with 15 bases between. CDR3 length: 16 amino acids. Per the germline V gene, CDR1 is LGHNA and CDR2 is YNFKEQ. Here the CDR3 DNA reads TGTGCCAGCAGCCAAGAAATCACCCAGTTTGGCTACGAGCAGTACTTC. Its protein product is CASSQEITQFGYEQYF.

J is TRBJ2-5 and V is TRBV19, with D maybe TRBD1 (6 bases). The CDR3 covers 14 residues. Trimming stripped 3 bases from V and 5 bases from J, with 13 bases between. Germline V CDR1 and CDR2: LNHDA, SQIVND (reference sequence). CDR3 residues: CASSISTGTETQYF. The CDR3 DNA reads as TGTGCCAGTAGTATCTCAACAGGGACGGAGACCCAGTACTTC.

The genes are TRBV7-2 and TRBJ2-1, with D hard to call. From germline, CDR1 is SGHTA and CDR2 FQGNSA. Trimming took off 3 bases at V and 7 bases at J, with 10 bases between the two ends. The CDR3 totals 13 residues. CDR3 loop: CASSFGRLNEQFF. The CDR3 DNA reads as TGTGCCAGCAGCTTTGGGCGGCTAAATGAGCAGTTCTTC.

The gene calls are TRBV10-3 and TRBJ2-1, with 9 bases matching TRBD2. Trimming removed 6 bases from V and 4 bases from J; junction bases left unmatched: 7. This CDR3 comprises 15 residues. CDR1 is ENHRY, CDR2 SYGVKD, per germline. Written as DNA, the CDR3 is TGTGCCATCAGAGTAGCGGGGGCCGAATACAATGAGCAGTTCTTC. Its translation: CAIRVAGAEYNEQFF.

This clonotype was recorded a few times. V usage is TRBV20-1 and J usage is TRBJ1-6; D is undetermined. V shed 1 base and J shed 9 bases, with 13 bases lying between them. The CDR3 sequence is 14 residues long. The germline V gene has CDR1 DFQATT and CDR2 SNEGSKA (reference sequence). The CDR3 nucleotides are TGCAGTGCTAGAGGGGTAGGTGCAGGTTCACCCCTCCACTTT. It codes for CSARGVGAGSPLHF.